Each of the 20 T cell receptor beta chains below was sequenced from the same sample in a study of T cell responses to AZD1222 COVID-19 vaccine (dated by TCRdb to about 2021). The time point label corresponds to: baseline before first vaccination. The protocol used for the library was the immunoSEQ multiplex PCR assay. Entries here come from immuneACCESS through TCRdb and include only in-frame sequences with V and J called. Some clones fail to appear in such tables; in the studies checked, an unresolved V gene covers under half of the shortfall, and the cause of the remainder is unknown. In all, the sample holds roughly 160,000 clones, and roughly 94% of those were seen once. Clones ranked in the top ten supply about 0.6% of the sample. The specimen comprised peripheral blood, sampled on day 0 of AZD1222 vaccination. The origin of the receptors is an adult in good health.

This sequence joins TRBV5-1 and TRBJ1-1; D is unresolved. Trimming stripped 3 bases from V and 6 bases from J, with 15 bases between. This CDR3 has 14 amino acids. Per germline, CDR1 SGHRS and CDR2 YFSETQ. The DNA of the CDR3 is TGCGCCAGCAGCTCGACATCCGCTACGGCTGAAGCTTTCTTT. It translates to CASSSTSATAEAFF.

The CDR3 nucleotides are TGTGCCAGTAGTTTCGGTGGCTACACCTTC. Its translation: CASSFGGYTF. The chain couples TRBV19 to TRBJ1-2; D not resolved. The V gene lost 5 bases and the J gene lost 7 bases, with 5 bases spanning the gap. This CDR3 spans 10 amino acids. The germline V gene has CDR1 LNHDA and CDR2 SQIVND (reference sequence).

The V call is TRBV27, the J call TRBJ2-3; weak D call: TRBD2 (6 bases). Deletions cut 5 bases from V and 5 bases from J, with 17 bases between. CDR3 length: 15 amino acids. Germline CDR1 reads MNHEY; CDR2 reads SMNVEV (reference sequence). The CDR3, as DNA: TGTGCCAGCAGTCCACCTATGGAGGAGGGAGATACGCAGTATTTT. Residues: CASSPPMEEGDTQYF.

V and J are TRBV19 and TRBJ1-2; no clear D gene. V lost 4 bases and J lost 2, with 5 bases in between. The CDR3 extends over 12 amino acids. CDR1 LNHDA and CDR2 SQIVND come from the germline V gene (reference sequence). CDR3 amino acids: CASSTVNYGYTF. The CDR3 bases are TGTGCCAGTAGTACGGTAAACTATGGCTACACCTTC.

CDR3 amino acids: CASSLKGQGANQPQHF. The CDR3 DNA follows: TGTGCCAGCAGCTTAAAAGGGCAGGGGGCAAATCAGCCCCAGCATTTT. The V gene is TRBV7-8, the J gene TRBJ1-5; TRBD1 agrees at 8 bases. Germline V CDR1 and CDR2: SGHVS, FQNEAQ. V trimming: 2 bases; J trimming: 4 bases; junction bases outside the gene matches: 7. This CDR3 comprises 16 residues.

The CDR3 spells CASSSNPGQGGTEAFF. CDR3 in DNA: TGTGCCAGCAGTTCCAATCCGGGACAGGGAGGGACTGAAGCTTTCTTT. The chain carries TRBV28 and TRBJ1-1; 9 bases align to TRBD1. The CDR3 length is 16 residues. Trimming took 4 bases from V and 5 from J; bases not matched to a gene: 11. Germline values: CDR1 MDHEN, CDR2 SYDVKM.

V is TRBV7-9 and J is TRBJ1-5; D is uncertain. V lost 5 bases and J lost 2, with 7 bases in between. This CDR3 has 13 amino acids. Germline V gene sequence: CDR1 SEHNR, CDR2 FQNEAQ (reference sequence). CDR3 residues: CASSQDGNQPQHF. Here the CDR3 DNA reads TGTGCCAGCAGCCAGGACGGCAATCAGCCCCAGCATTTT. Looking up the rest from reference TRBV7-9 and TRBJ1-5 gives the full variable domain: DTGVSQNPRHKITKRGQNVTFRCDPISEHNRLYWYRQTLGQGPEFLTYFQNEAQLEKSRLLSDRFSAERPKGSFSTLEIQRTEQGDSAMYLCASSQDGNQPQHFGDGTRLSIL.

The rearrangement links TRBV5-1 to TRBJ2-2; 7 nucleotides agree with TRBD1. This CDR3 has 13 amino acids. V lost 7 bases and J lost 7; bases outside the gene matches: 7. Per germline, CDR1 SGHRS and CDR2 YFSETQ. The CDR3 loop is CASGRQGGGELFF. Here the CDR3 DNA reads TGCGCCAGCGGGCGACAGGGTGGCGGGGAGCTGTTTTTT.

This chain joins TRBV27 and TRBJ1-5; 7 bases fit TRBD1. This CDR3 comprises 16 residues. J lost 2 bases, V lost 6 bases, and 10 bases had no gene match. CDR1 and CDR2 from the germline V gene are MNHEY and SMNVEV (reference sequence). This CDR3 reads CASSARGFIGNQPQHF. In nucleotides, the CDR3 is TGTGCCAGCAGCGCCAGGGGGTTTATTGGCAATCAGCCCCAGCATTTT.

J is TRBJ1-1 and V is TRBV7-8; tentatively, D is TRBD1 (6 bases). The V gene's germline CDR1 is SGHVS and CDR2 FQNEAQ. V was cut by 1 base and J by 0 bases, with 12 bases left in between. The CDR3 covers 16 residues. The CDR3 DNA is TGTGCCAGCAGCTTAGATCGGGGGGCCGTGAACACTGAAGCTTTCTTT. This sequence encodes CASSLDRGAVNTEAFF.

This CDR3 is CASSVTPSYEQYF. In DNA form, the CDR3 reads TGTGCCAGTTCTGTTACGCCCTCATACGAGCAGTACTTC. V is TRBV9 and J is TRBJ2-7; D unresolved. Between the trimmed V and J ends, which lost 8 bases and 4 bases, there was a span of 16 bases. This CDR3 is 13 amino acids long. Per germline, CDR1 SGDLS and CDR2 YYNGEE. The complete variable domain, with remaining parts taken from reference TRBV9 and TRBJ2-7, reads DSGVTQTPKHLITATGQRVTLRCSPRSGDLSVYWYQQSLDQGLQFLIQYYNGEERAKGNILERFSAQQFPDLHSELNLSSLELGDSALYFCASSVTPSYEQYFGPGTRLTVT.

This chain links TRBV7-8 with TRBJ1-3; D gene unclear. The V end lost 5 bases, the J end lost 1 base, and 21 bases lay between the germline ends. Germline assignment: CDR1 SGHVS and CDR2 FQNEAQ. CDR3 length: 18 amino acids. The CDR3 here is CASSPQGLRAVSGNTIYF. DNA of the CDR3: TGTGCCAGCAGCCCCCAAGGTTTGAGGGCCGTATCTGGAAACACCATATATTTT.

The chain has TRBV11-2 and TRBJ2-5; D is perhaps TRBD2 (6 bases). Trimming removed 3 bases at V and 4 bases at J, with 12 bases between. CDR1 is SGHAT and CDR2 is FQNNGV in the germline V gene. This CDR3 spans 14 amino acids. The CDR3 sequence is CASSLPGLLETQYF. DNA of the CDR3: TGTGCCAGCAGCTTGCCGGGACTTCTAGAGACCCAGTACTTC. Full variable domain (rest looked up from reference TRBV11-2 and TRBJ2-5): EAGVAQSPRYKIIEKRQSVAFWCNPISGHATLYWYQQILGQGPKLLIQFQNNGVVDDSQLPKDRFSAERLKGVDSTLKIQPAKLEDSAVYLCASSLPGLLETQYFGPGTRLLVL.

The chain recombines TRBV11-2 with TRBJ1-1; possibly TRBD1 for D (6 bases). The CDR3 spans 14 residues. Trimming removed 1 base from V and 4 bases from J, with 10 bases in between. Per the germline V gene, CDR1 is SGHAT and CDR2 is FQNNGV. The CDR3 sequence: CASSLGGAGTEAFF. The CDR3, as DNA: TGTGCCAGCAGCTTAGGGGGGGCCGGCACTGAAGCTTTCTTT.

The rearrangement links TRBV25-1 to TRBJ1-1; D is perhaps TRBD1 (6 bases). The CDR3 has 13 residues. The V gene's germline CDR1 is MGHDK and CDR2 SYGVNS. The V and J ends lost 2 bases and 9 bases respectively, with 13 bases between them. CDR3 in amino acids: CASSEHGGQQAFF. In DNA form, the CDR3 reads TGTGCCAGCAGTGAACACGGGGGGCAGCAAGCTTTCTTT.

The V and J genes are TRBV18 and TRBJ2-3; 8 bases are a match to TRBD2. V gave up 3 bases and J gave up 2 bases; unmatched junction bases: 7. Germline V gene data show CDR1 as KGHSH and CDR2 as LQKENI. The CDR3 covers 16 residues. CDR3 sequence: CASSPRVAGYTDTQYF. The DNA of the CDR3 is TGTGCCAGCTCACCCCGGGTAGCGGGATACACAGATACGCAGTATTTT.

This chain joins TRBV19 and TRBJ2-1; 14 bases align to TRBD2. The V gene end was trimmed by 6 bases and the J gene end by 7 bases; junction bases not matched to a gene: 5. Germline V gene data show CDR1 as LNHDA and CDR2 as SQIVND (reference sequence). The CDR3 contains 15 residues. CDR3 residues: CASRLGLAGGNEQFF. CDR3 sequence (DNA): TGTGCCAGTAGGCTCGGACTAGCGGGAGGAAATGAGCAGTTCTTC.

In this sample, this clone turned up a few times. At one boundary the junction diverges from the germline segment, which might be a read error. The gene calls are TRBV6-4 and TRBJ2-1; possibly TRBD1 or TRBD2 for D (7 bases each). There are 17 residues in the CDR3. The germline gives CDR1 MRHNA, CDR2 SNTAGT. CDR3 amino acids: CASSDSGAGGDYNEQFF. In nucleotides, the CDR3 is TGTGCCAGCAGCGACTCGGGGGCAGGGGGGGACTACAATGAGCAGTTCTTC.

The chain carries TRBV6-5 and TRBJ2-7; no definite D call. The CDR3 sequence is 14 residues long. From germline, CDR1 is MNHEY and CDR2 SVGAGI. Trimming removed 5 bases from V and 0 bases from J, with 11 bases in between. CDR3 DNA: TGTGCCAGCAGTCGAACGGCTAGCTCCTACGAGCAGTACTTC. Amino acids: CASSRTASSYEQYF.

Regarding this clone: At the DNA level, this CDR3 is encoded by other sequences in the same sample as well. This chain links TRBV28 with TRBJ1-5; D gene ambiguous. Trimming took 3 bases from V and 2 from J, leaving 5 bases between them. In germline, CDR1 is MDHEN, CDR2 SYDVKM. The CDR3 covers 13 residues. CDR3 sequence: CASSFSGNQPQHF. The CDR3, as DNA: TGTGCCAGCAGTTTTTCAGGCAATCAGCCCCAGCATTTT. The full variable domain, in which reference TRBV28 and TRBJ1-5 provide the parts outside the CDR3, is DVKVTQSSRYLVKRTGEKVFLECVQDMDHENMFWYRQDPGLGLRLIYFSYDVKMKEKGDIPEGYSVSREKKERFSLILESASTNQTSMYLCASSFSGNQPQHFGDGTRLSIL.